Listed below are T cell receptor beta chains from one sample, sequenced in a study of T cell changes during pregnancy in multiple sclerosis. Sequencing was performed with immunoSEQ multiplex PCR; in TCRdb, only in-frame clones are kept and a portion is missing. The sample lists 95,000 to 100,000 clones, about 90% occurring once. The sample consisted of peripheral blood, taken in the second trimester of pregnancy. The receptors were sampled from a female donor with multiple sclerosis, enrolled in a pregnancy study. Each CDR3 is given without its conserved first and last residue.

j_call v_call cdr3_aa
TRBJ2-1 TRBV5-4 ASSWKGRGSFNEQF
TRBJ1-2 TRBV5-1 ASSLGQGSGHGYT
TRBJ2-7 TRBV9 ASSVGGGVDEQY
TRBJ2-5 TRBV6-5 ASPQPGPETQY
TRBJ1-6 TRBV6-5 ASSSVKGARSPLH
TRBJ2-7 TRBV27 ASKRQANSYEQY
TRBJ2-2 TRBV7-6 ASSSGTSVATGELF
TRBJ2-7 TRBV14 ASNPAGKDEQY
TRBJ1-3 TRBV2 ASSRGGAGGNTIY
TRBJ2-7 TRBV27 ASSPGGDYEQY
TRBJ2-1 TRBV7-9 ASSEGVAGANEQF
TRBJ2-1 TRBV19 ASSMESSGYYNEQF
TRBJ1-2 TRBV27 ASSLQGAAGYT
TRBJ2-7 TRBV6-5 ASSYSGQGAYEQY
TRBJ2-1 TRBV7-9 ASSPSLAANYNEQF
TRBJ2-3 TRBV5-4 ASSTGLAGGFSSTDTQY
TRBJ2-7 TRBV6-6 ASSPLGGRSYEQY
TRBJ2-3 TRBV10-3 AAQASGTDTQY
TRBJ1-1 TRBV19 ASSDGLRNTEAF
TRBJ1-3 TRBV5-6 ASSLWGSQNTIY
TRBJ2-3 TRBV2 ASLITGAGGTQY
TRBJ2-7 TRBV6-6 ASSYSEPHSYEQY
TRBJ2-2 TRBV4-2 ASSQDGAGAALTGELF
TRBJ1-2 TRBV29-1 SVERSNYGYT
TRBJ2-7 TRBV28 ASSLRRLQGYEQY
TRBJ1-3 TRBV13 ASSLGRALFSGNTIY
TRBJ2-5 TRBV25-1 ASSEGLDVETQY
TRBJ2-7 TRBV7-2 ASSLMGASYEQY
TRBJ1-4 TRBV6-5 ASRIRGNEKLF
TRBJ2-1 TRBV25-1 ASRRGGPYNEQF
TRBJ1-5 TRBV21-1 ASSKGVGQGDQPQH
TRBJ2-3 TRBV5-1 ASTRTGTDTQY
TRBJ2-7 TRBV2 ASTLGRVNYEQY
TRBJ1-5 TRBV30 AWAPGGDFQPQH
TRBJ2-5 TRBV5-8 ASSLFNSGETQY
TRBJ2-7 TRBV13 ASSSRIIGTEKTYEQY
TRBJ2-2 TRBV5-1 ASSRRQDASNTGELF
TRBJ2-6 TRBV29-1 SVVRAGANVLT
TRBJ2-4 TRBV29-1 SGRDRGNIQY
TRBJ2-7 TRBV20-1 SARAGVEQY